The rows below give T cell receptor beta chains drawn from one sample of a study of T cells in localized non-small cell lung cancer. Data came from immunoSEQ multiplex PCR; TCRdb stores just in-frame clones and leaves some out. The table lists approximately 1,300 clones, about a fifth of them singletons, with around 21% in the top ten. The sequencing used normal lung tissue next to the tumor, collected before any cancer treatment. These receptor sequences come from a man between 40 and 70 years old with stage III squamous cell lung carcinoma. The CDR3 runs from the conserved cysteine through the conserved F or W. Fields, in order: V gene, D gene, clone size, J gene, CDR3 DNA, CDR3 protein. A D gene is named only where the DNA matches it firmly. The size of a clone is reported for some rows only, either as once, few or many, or as a class for expanded clones.

TRBV29-1	.	.	TRBJ1-3	TGCAGCGTGGACGCGGGGTCTCCTGGAAACACCATATATTTT	CSVDAGSPGNTIYF
TRBV18	.	once	TRBJ2-7	TGTGCCAGCCATCCTGGGAGCTCCTACGAGCAGTACTTC	CASHPGSSYEQYF
TRBV9	TRBD2	medium-sized	TRBJ2-3	TGTGCCAGCAGCGTAGGGCCTAGCGGGGGTCAAGATACGCAGTATTTT	CASSVGPSGGQDTQYF
TRBV29-1	TRBD1	.	TRBJ2-1	TGCAGCGTTGAAGAAACCGGGACAGGGGGACTCAATGAGCAGTTCTTC	CSVEETGTGGLNEQFF
TRBV6-9	.	.	TRBJ2-1	TGTGCCAGCAAAGGGGGGACTTTGACCTACAATGAGCAGTTCTTC	CASKGGTLTYNEQFF
TRBV2	TRBD1	.	TRBJ1-6	TGTGCCAGCAGCTTTGGACAGGGGTTATCACCCCTCCACTTT	CASSFGQGLSPLHF
TRBV11-3	TRBD1	medium-sized	TRBJ1-1	TGTGCCAGCAGCCCGGACAGGGTAAGAACTGAAGCTTTCTTT	CASSPDRVRTEAFF
TRBV11-3	TRBD1	.	TRBJ1-2	TGTGCCAGCAGCGCCACCCCGGGACAGACAAAAAACTATGGCTACACCTTC	CASSATPGQTKNYGYTF
TRBV11-3	.	medium-sized	TRBJ1-4	TGTGCCAGCAGCTTAGACTTGGCAGGGTGGGATGAAAAACTGTTTTTT	CASSLDLAGWDEKLFF
TRBV11-3	TRBD2	few	TRBJ2-1	TGTGCCAGCAGCTATGACTCCGGGACTAGAAGCCATGAGCAGTTCTTC	CASSYDSGTRSHEQFF
TRBV19	.	.	TRBJ1-1	TGTGCCAGTAGGCCGGGGCGAGGCTTTCCATGGAACACTGAAGCTTTCTTT	CASRPGRGFPWNTEAFF
TRBV28	.	large	TRBJ1-1	TGTGCCAGCAGTTCCTACCAGAGGCCGGAGAACACTGAAGCTTTCTTT	CASSSYQRPENTEAFF
TRBV6-8	.	few	TRBJ1-5	TGTGCCAGCACCGGGGGCTACAATCAGCCCCAGCATTTT	CASTGGYNQPQHF
TRBV11-3	TRBD2	few	TRBJ2-7	TGTGCCAGCAGCCCAGGGACTAGCGGGAGTGGTAAGCAGTACTTC	CASSPGTSGSGKQYF